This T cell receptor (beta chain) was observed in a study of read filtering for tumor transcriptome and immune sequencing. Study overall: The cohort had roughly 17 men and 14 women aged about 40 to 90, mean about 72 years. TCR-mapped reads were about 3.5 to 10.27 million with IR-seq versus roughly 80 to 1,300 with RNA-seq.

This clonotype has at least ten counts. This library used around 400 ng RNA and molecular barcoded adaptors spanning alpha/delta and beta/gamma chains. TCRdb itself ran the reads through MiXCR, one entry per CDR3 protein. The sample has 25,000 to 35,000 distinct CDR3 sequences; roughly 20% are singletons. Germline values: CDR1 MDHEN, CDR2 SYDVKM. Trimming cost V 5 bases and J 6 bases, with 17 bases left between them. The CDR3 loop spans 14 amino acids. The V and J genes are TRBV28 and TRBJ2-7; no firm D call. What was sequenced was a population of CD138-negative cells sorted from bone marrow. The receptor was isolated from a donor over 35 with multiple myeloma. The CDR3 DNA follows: TGTGCCAGCAGTCGCGCCAGTCAAGTACGCGAGCAGTACTTC. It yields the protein CASSRASQVREQYF.